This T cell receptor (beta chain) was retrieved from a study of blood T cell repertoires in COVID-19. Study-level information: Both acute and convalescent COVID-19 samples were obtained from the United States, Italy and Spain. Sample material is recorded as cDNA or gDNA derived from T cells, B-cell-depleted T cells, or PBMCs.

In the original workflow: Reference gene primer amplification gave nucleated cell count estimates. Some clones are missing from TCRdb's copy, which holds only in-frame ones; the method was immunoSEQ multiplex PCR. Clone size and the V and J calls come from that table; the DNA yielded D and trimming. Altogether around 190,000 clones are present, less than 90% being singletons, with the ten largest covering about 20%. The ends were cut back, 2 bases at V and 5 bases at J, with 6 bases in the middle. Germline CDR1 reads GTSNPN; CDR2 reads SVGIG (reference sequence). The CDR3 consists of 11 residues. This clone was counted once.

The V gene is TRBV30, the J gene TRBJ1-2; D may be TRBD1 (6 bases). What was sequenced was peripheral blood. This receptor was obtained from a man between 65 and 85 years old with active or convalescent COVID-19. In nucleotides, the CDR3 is TGTGCCTGGAGTCAGGGGTATGGCTACACCTTC. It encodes CAWSQGYGYTF.